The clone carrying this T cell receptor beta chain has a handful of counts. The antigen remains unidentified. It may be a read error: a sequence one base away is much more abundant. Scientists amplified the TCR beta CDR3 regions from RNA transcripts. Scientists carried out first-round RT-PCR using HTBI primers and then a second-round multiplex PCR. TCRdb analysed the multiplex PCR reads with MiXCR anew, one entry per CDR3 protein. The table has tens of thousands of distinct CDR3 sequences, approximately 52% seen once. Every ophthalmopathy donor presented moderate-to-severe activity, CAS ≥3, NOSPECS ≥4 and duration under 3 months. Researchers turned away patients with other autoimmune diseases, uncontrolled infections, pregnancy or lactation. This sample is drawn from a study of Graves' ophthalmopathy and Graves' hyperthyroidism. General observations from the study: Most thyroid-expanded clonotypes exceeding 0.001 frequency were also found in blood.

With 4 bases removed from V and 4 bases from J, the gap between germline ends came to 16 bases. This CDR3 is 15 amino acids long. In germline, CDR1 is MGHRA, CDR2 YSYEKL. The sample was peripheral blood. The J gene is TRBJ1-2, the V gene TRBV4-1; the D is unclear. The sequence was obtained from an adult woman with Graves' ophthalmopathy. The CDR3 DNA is TGCGCCAGCAGCCTGGTGGCAGCCTCTGCCTATGGCTACACCTTC. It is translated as CASSLVAASAYGYTF.